Each of the 2 T cell receptor beta chains below was sequenced from the same sample in a study of T cell changes during pregnancy in multiple sclerosis. The repertoire was sequenced with immunoSEQ multiplex PCR; TCRdb's copy has only in-frame clones and lacks some. The sample lists nearly 80,000 clones; roughly 92% were seen once. This material consisted of CD4+ T cells from peripheral blood mononuclear cells, taken before pregnancy. The origin of the receptors is a female donor with multiple sclerosis, enrolled in a pregnancy study.

The chain is built from TRBV5-1 and TRBJ2-1; 8 bases line up with TRBD2. The germline CDR1 and CDR2 sequences are SGHRS and YFSETQ. The length of the CDR3 is 15 residues. V trimming: 2 bases; J trimming: 7 bases; junction bases outside the gene matches: 8. DNA for the CDR3: TGCGCCAGCAGCTTCGGCGGGAGGATCGGAAATGAGCAGTTCTTC. Translating gives CASSFGGRIGNEQFF.

The chain combines TRBV10-1 with TRBJ2-2; D gene uncertain. The V gene's germline CDR1 is WNHNN and CDR2 SYGVQD (reference sequence). V lost 8 bases and J 0 bases, leaving 10 bases between the germline ends. The CDR3 has 14 residues. The CDR3 DNA reads as TGCGCCAGCCGGGTAACCCCGAACACCGGGGAGCTGTTTTTT. Translated, it gives CASRVTPNTGELFF.